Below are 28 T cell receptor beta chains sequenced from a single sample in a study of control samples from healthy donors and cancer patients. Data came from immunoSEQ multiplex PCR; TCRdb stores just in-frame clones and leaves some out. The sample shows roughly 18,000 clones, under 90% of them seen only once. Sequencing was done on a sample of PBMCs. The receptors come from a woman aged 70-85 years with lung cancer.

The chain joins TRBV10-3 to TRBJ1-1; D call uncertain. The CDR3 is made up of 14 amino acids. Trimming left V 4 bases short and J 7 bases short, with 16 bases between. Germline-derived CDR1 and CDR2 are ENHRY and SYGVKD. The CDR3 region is CAISAPGGGGEAFF. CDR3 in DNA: TGTGCCATCAGTGCCCCGGGAGGCGGAGGTGAAGCTTTCTTT.

The CDR3 region is CASSADREGGYTF. CDR3 DNA: TGTGCCAGCAGTGCCGACAGGGAAGGTGGCTACACCTTC. J is TRBJ1-2 and V is TRBV2, with TRBD1 identical over 7 bases. Germline values: CDR1 SNHLY, CDR2 FYNNEI. V shed 4 bases and J 7 bases; nucleotides not matched to a gene: 6. The CDR3 is 13 residues long.

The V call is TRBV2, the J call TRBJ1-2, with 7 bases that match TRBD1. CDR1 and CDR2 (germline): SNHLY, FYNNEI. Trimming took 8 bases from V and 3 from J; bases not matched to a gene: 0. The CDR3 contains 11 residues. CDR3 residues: CASGTDYGYTF. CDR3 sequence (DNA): TGTGCCAGCGGGACAGACTATGGCTACACCTTC.

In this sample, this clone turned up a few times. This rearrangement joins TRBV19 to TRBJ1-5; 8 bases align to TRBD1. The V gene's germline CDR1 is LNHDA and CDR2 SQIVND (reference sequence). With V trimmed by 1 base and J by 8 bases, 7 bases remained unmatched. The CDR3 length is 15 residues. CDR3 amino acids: CASSIGAGGSEPQHF. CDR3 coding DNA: TGTGCCAGTAGTATAGGGGCAGGGGGCTCGGAGCCCCAGCATTTT.

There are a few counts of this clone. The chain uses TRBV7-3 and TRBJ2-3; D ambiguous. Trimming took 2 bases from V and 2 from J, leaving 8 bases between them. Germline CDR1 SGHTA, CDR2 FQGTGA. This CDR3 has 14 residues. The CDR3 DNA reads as TGTGCCAGCAGCTTAGGGCCGTCCACAGATACGCAGTATTTT. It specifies CASSLGPSTDTQYF.

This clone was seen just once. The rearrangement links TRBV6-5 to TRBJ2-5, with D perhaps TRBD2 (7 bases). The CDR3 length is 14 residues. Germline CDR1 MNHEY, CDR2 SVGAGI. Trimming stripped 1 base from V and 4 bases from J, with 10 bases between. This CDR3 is CASSYLGGGETQYF. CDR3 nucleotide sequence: TGTGCCAGCAGTTACTTAGGGGGGGGAGAGACCCAGTACTTC.

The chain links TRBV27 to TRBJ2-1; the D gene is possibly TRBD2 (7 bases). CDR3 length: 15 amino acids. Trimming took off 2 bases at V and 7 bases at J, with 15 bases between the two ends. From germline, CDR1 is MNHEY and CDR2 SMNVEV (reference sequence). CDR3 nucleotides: TGTGCCAGCAGTTTAAACGGGGGGCGATTGAATGAGCAGTTCTTC. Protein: CASSLNGGRLNEQFF.

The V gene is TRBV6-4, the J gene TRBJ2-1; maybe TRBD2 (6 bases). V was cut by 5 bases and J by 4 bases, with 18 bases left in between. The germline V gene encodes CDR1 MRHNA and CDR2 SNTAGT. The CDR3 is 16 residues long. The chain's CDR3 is CASSPRAGGDYNEQFF. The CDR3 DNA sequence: TGTGCCAGCAGTCCCCGGGCGGGCGGGGATTACAATGAGCAGTTCTTC.

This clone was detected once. In nucleotides, the CDR3 is TGCGCCAGCAGCTTGACAGGGGGCAATCAGCCCCAGCATTTT. This encodes CASSLTGGNQPQHF. The chain combines TRBV5-1 with TRBJ1-5, with 7 bases that match TRBD1. V gave up 1 base and J gave up 2 bases; unmatched junction bases: 0. Germline V gives CDR1 SGHRS, CDR2 YFSETQ. CDR3 length: 14 residues.

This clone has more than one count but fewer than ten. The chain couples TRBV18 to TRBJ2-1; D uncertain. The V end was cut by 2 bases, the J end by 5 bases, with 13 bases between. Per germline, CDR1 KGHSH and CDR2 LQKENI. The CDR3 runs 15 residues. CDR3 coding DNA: TGTGCCAGCTCACCAGAGGCCGGAGTTGACAATGAGCAGTTCTTC. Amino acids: CASSPEAGVDNEQFF. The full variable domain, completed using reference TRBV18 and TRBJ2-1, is NAGVMQNPRHLVRRRGQEARLRCSPMKGHSHVYWYRQLPEEGLKFMVYLQKENIIDESGMPKERFSAEFPKEGPSILRIQQVVRGDSAAYFCASSPEAGVDNEQFFGPGTRLTVL.

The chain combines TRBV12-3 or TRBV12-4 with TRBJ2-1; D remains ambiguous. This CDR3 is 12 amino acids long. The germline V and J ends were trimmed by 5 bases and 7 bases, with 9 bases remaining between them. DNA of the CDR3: TGTGCCAGCAGTAGAAGTCGGAATGAGCAGTTCTTC. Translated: CASSRSRNEQFF.

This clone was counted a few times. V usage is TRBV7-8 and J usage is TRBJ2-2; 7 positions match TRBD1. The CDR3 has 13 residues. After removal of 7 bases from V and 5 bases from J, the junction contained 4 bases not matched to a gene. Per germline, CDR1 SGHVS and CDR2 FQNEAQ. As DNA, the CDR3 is TGTGCCAGCAAAACAGGGGAAACCGGGGAGCTGTTTTTT. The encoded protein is CASKTGETGELFF. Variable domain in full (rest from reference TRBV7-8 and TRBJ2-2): GAGVSQSPRYKVAKRGQDVALRCDPISGHVSLFWYQQALGQGPEFLTYFQNEAQLDKSGLPSDRFFAERPEGSVSTLKIQRTQQEDSAVYLCASKTGETGELFFGEGSRLTVL.

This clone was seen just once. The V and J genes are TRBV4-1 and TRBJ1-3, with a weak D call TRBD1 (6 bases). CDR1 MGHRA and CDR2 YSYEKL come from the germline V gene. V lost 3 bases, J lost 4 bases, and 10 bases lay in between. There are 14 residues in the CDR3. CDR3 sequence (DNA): TGCGCCAGCAGCCAGGGGGCGGCCGGAAACACCATATATTTT. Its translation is CASSQGAAGNTIYF.

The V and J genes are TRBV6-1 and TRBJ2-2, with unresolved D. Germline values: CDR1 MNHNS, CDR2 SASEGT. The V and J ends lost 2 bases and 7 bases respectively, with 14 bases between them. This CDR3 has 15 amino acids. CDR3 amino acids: CASSEFRVRSGELFF. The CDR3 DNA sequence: TGTGCCAGCAGTGAATTTCGAGTGAGGAGCGGGGAGCTGTTTTTT.

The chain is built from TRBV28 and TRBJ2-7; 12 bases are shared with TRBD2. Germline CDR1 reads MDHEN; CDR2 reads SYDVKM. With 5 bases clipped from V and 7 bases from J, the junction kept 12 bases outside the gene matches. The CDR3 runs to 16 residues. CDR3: CASSPIRLAGEGEQYF. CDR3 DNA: TGTGCCAGCAGTCCAATTCGACTAGCGGGAGAAGGAGAGCAGTACTTC.

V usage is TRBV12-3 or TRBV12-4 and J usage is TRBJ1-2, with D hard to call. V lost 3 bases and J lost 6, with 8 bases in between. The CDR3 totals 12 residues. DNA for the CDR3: TGTGCCAGCAGTTTGGGGAGCCATGGCTACACCTTC. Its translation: CASSLGSHGYTF.

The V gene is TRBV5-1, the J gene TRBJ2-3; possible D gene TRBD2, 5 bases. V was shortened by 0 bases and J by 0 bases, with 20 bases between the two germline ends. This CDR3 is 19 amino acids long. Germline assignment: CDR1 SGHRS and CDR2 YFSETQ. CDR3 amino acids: CASSLAGGLATSSTDTQYF. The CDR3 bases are TGCGCCAGCAGCTTGGCCGGAGGATTAGCGACTTCTAGCACAGATACGCAGTATTTT.

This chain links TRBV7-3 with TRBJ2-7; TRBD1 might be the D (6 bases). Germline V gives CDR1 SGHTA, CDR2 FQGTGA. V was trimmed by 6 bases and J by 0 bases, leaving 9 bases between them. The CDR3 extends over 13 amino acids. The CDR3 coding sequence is TGTGCCAGCAGTCAGGGGAGCTCCTACGAGCAGTACTTC. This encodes CASSQGSSYEQYF.

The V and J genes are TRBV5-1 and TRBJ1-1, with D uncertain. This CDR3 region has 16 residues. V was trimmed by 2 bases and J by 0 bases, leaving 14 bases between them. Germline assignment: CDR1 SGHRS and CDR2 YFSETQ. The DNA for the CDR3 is TGCGCCAGCAGCTTCGGACCTCTACGGATGAACACTGAAGCTTTCTTT. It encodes CASSFGPLRMNTEAFF.

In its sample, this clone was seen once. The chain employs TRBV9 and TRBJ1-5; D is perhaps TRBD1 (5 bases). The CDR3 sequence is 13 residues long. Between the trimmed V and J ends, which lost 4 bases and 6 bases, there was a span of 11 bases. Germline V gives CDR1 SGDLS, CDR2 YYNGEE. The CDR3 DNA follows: TGTGCCAGCAGCTTGCTCGGGGGTCAGCCCCAGCATTTT. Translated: CASSLLGGQPQHF.

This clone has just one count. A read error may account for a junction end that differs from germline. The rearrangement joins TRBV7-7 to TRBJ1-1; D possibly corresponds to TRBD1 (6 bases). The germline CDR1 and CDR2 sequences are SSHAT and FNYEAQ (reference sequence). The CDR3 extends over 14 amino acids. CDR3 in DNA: TGTGCTAGCAGCTTAAACAGGGAATCAACTGAAGCTTTCTTT. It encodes CASSLNRESTEAFF.

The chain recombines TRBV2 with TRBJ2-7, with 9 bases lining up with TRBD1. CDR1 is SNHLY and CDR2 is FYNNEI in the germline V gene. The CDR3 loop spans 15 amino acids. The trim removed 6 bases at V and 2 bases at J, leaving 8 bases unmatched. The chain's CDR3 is CASRLTGTGTYEQYF. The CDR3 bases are TGTGCCAGCAGACTAACCGGGACAGGGACCTACGAGCAGTACTTC.

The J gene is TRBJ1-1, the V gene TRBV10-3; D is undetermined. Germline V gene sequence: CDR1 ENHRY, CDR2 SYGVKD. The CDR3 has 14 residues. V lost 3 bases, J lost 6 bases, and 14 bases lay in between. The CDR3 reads CAISDWGRVPEAFF. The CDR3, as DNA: TGTGCCATCAGTGATTGGGGTAGGGTACCTGAAGCTTTCTTT.

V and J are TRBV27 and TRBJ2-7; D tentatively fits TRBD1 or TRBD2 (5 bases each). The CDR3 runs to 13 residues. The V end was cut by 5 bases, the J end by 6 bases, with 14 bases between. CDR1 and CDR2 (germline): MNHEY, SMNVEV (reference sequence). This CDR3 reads CASSPGTRGEQYF. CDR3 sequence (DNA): TGTGCCAGCAGTCCCGGGACCCGCGGCGAGCAGTACTTC.

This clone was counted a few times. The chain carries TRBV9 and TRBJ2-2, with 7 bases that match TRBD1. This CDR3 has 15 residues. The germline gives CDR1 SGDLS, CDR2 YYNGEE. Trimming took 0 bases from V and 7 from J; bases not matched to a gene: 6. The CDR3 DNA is TGTGCCAGCAGCGTAGGACAGGGTTTTGACGGGGAGCTGTTTTTT. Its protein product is CASSVGQGFDGELFF.

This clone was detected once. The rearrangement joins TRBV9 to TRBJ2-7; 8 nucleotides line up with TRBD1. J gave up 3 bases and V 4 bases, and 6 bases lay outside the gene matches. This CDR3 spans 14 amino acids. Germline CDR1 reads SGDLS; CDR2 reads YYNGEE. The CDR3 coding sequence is TGTGCCAGCAGCCGGACAGGGACCAACTACGAGCAGTACTTC. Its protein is CASSRTGTNYEQYF. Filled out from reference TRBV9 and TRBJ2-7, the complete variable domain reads DSGVTQTPKHLITATGQRVTLRCSPRSGDLSVYWYQQSLDQGLQFLIQYYNGEERAKGNILERFSAQQFPDLHSELNLSSLELGDSALYFCASSRTGTNYEQYFGPGTRLTVT.

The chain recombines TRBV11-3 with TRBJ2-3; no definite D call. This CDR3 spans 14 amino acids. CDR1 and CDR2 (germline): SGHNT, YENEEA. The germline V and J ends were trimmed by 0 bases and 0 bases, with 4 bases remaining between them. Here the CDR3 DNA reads TGTGCCAGCAGCTTAGATCCTAGCACAGATACGCAGTATTTT. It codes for CASSLDPSTDTQYF.

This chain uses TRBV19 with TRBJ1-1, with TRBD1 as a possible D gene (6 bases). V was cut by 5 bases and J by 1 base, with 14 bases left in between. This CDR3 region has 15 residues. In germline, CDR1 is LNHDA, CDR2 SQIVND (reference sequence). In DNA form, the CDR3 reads TGTGCCAGTAGTCTAGGGGGGGGAAAGAACACTGAAGCTTTCTTT. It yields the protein CASSLGGGKNTEAFF.